These 7 T cell receptor beta chains came from one sample sequenced in a study of Ad26.COV2.S vaccination and SARS-CoV-2 variants. Using immunoSEQ multiplex PCR, the repertoire was profiled, and TCRdb retains in-frame clones only, with some absent. The repertoire holds 350,000 to 450,000 clones, with about 80% as singletons. Treatment noted: 15 to 20 received Ad26.COV2.S at low or high dose, single or two shots; 5 received placebo; per-sample allocation not given. On day 63 after the first injection, vaccine and placebo recipients gave samples. This specimen consisted of peripheral blood, obtained in a trial of Ad26.COV2.S vaccine versus placebo. The receptors stem from a person aged 18-60 years who received the Ad26.COV2.S COVID-19 vaccine or a placebo.

The chain joins TRBV5-4 to TRBJ2-3; the match to TRBD2 covers 8 bases. The ends lost 4 bases at V and 6 bases at J; junction bases unmatched: 10. Germline V gene lookup returns CDR1 SGHNT and CDR2 YYREEE (reference sequence). This CDR3 has 15 amino acids. The CDR3, as DNA: TGTGCCAGCAGCCCGTCGCGGGGGGCTTGGGATACGCAGTATTTT. Translated: CASSPSRGAWDTQYF.

The gene calls are TRBV5-5 and TRBJ1-2; D remains ambiguous. CDR3 length equals 16 residues. The V gene lost 4 bases and the J gene lost 3 bases, with 19 bases spanning the gap. The germline CDR1 and CDR2 sequences are SGHKS and YYEKEE (reference sequence). The CDR3 loop reads CASSLPDSGVYYGYTF. DNA for the CDR3: TGTGCCAGCAGCCTACCGGACTCCGGGGTCTACTATGGCTACACCTTC.

This clone has at least ten counts. This chain joins TRBV5-1 and TRBJ2-7; D may be TRBD1 or TRBD2 (6 bases each). V gave up 2 bases and J gave up 5 bases, with 14 bases separating them. CDR1 and CDR2 from the germline V gene are SGHRS and YFSETQ. The CDR3 spans 14 residues. The CDR3 DNA follows: TGCGCCAGCAGCTTACAGGGCAGGGAGGACGAGCAGTACTTC. This codes for CASSLQGREDEQYF. The variable domain in full, with the rest retrieved from reference TRBV5-1 and TRBJ2-7, is KAGVTQTPRYLIKTRGQQVTLSCSPISGHRSVSWYQQTPGQGLQFLFEYFSETQRNKGNFPGRFSGRQFSNSRSEMNVSTLELGDSALYLCASSLQGREDEQYFGPGTRLTVT.

The chain has TRBV15 and TRBJ2-7, with 9 nucleotides matching TRBD1. This CDR3 has 16 amino acids. J gave up 3 bases and V 3 bases, and 9 bases lay outside the gene matches. Per the germline V gene, CDR1 is LNHNV and CDR2 is YYDKDF (reference sequence). The CDR3: CATSRPKTGGVYEQYF. The CDR3 DNA reads TGTGCCACCAGCAGGCCGAAGACAGGGGGGGTCTACGAGCAGTACTTC.

The CDR3 region has the DNA TGTGCCAGCATGGCCGGGACAGGGACGACCGGGGAGCTGTTTTTT. Translation gives CASMAGTGTTGELFF. The chain has TRBV6-5 and TRBJ2-2; TRBD1 agrees at 9 bases. The CDR3 is made up of 15 amino acids. V gave up 7 bases and J gave up 5 bases; unmatched junction bases: 8. From germline, CDR1 is MNHEY and CDR2 SVGAGI.

In this sample, this clone turned up a few times. The chain employs TRBV7-2 and TRBJ2-1; TRBD2 might be the D (6 bases). Germline V lookup: CDR1 SGHTA, CDR2 FQGNSA. This CDR3 is 13 amino acids long. Trimming left V 3 bases short and J 10 bases short, with 13 bases between. The CDR3, as DNA: TGTGCCAGCAGCTTTTATTCTCTAGCGGAGCAGTTCTTC. As protein: CASSFYSLAEQFF. The full variable domain, with the rest looked up from reference TRBV7-2 and TRBJ2-1, is GAGVSQSPSNKVTEKGKDVELRCDPISGHTALYWYRQSLGQGLEFLIYFQGNSAPDKSGLPSDRFSAERTGGSVSTLTIQRTQQEDSAVYLCASSFYSLAEQFFGPGTRLTVL.

This clone was seen a single time. J is TRBJ2-5 and V is TRBV12-3 or TRBV12-4; maybe TRBD2 (7 bases). The CDR3 totals 12 residues. V was cut by 2 bases and J by 7 bases, with 8 bases left in between. CDR3 nucleotides: TGTGCCAGCAGTTTACGGGGGGCGACCCAGTACTTC. This gives the protein CASSLRGATQYF.